The clone carrying this T cell receptor beta chain was seen a handful of times. This sample is part of a study of T cells in Graves' hyperthyroidism and ophthalmopathy. There are 15 residues in the CDR3. The V end lost 6 bases, the J end lost 0 bases, and 15 bases lay between the germline ends. TCR beta CDR3 regions were amplified from RNA. The HTBI set primed first-round TCR CDR3 RT-PCR. TCRdb redid the calling of the multiplex PCR reads with MiXCR, one entry per CDR3 protein. The top ten clones hold around 13% of a sample with about 600,000 distinct CDR3 sequences, approximately 14% of them seen once.

Sequencing was performed on blood. This TCR came from a woman aged 50 to 60 with Graves' ophthalmopathy. The genes are TRBV12-3 or TRBV12-4 and TRBJ2-7; TRBD2 might be the D (5 bases). DNA for the CDR3: TGTGCCAGCAGCCCTTTAGCGAGCCGCTCCTACGAGCAGTACTTC. Residues: CASSPLASRSYEQYF.